This T cell receptor (beta chain) was captured by sequencing in a study of T cells in Graves' hyperthyroidism and ophthalmopathy. CDR1 SGHRS and CDR2 YFSETQ come from the germline V gene. The V gene lost 0 bases and the J gene lost 6 bases, with 15 bases spanning the gap. The CDR3 is made up of 15 amino acids. There were TCR beta CDR3 regions amplified from RNA transcripts. The HTBI primer set served for first-round RT-PCR of the TCR CDR3. TCRdb processed the multiplex PCR reads anew with MiXCR; each CDR3 protein has one entry. The sample records approximately 330,000 distinct CDR3 sequences, roughly 20% being singletons. Researchers defined stable Graves' hyperthyroidism as no ophthalmopathy progression within 18 months. Clinical symptoms, serum thyroxine, TRAb, thyroid ultrasound and orbital computed tomography established diagnosis.

Sequences were obtained from blood. The clonotype was recovered from a woman between 50 and 59 years old with Graves' hyperthyroidism. The gene calls are TRBV5-1 and TRBJ1-2, with a tentative D call TRBD1 (5 bases). CDR3 DNA sequence: TGCGCCAGCAGCTTGGCCAGCAGGGTCCATAATGGCTACACCTTC. Protein: CASSLASRVHNGYTF.